The 24 T cell receptor beta chains below were found in one sample sequenced in a study of blood T cell repertoires in COVID-19. Measured with immunoSEQ multiplex PCR; TCRdb has only the in-frame clones, and not every one. The table lists some 60,000 clones, roughly 89% of them singletons. Sequenced material: peripheral blood. The source is a human donor in a cohort sampled during active COVID-19.

V gene TRBV5-6 combines with J gene TRBJ2-7, with D unresolved. This CDR3 region has 13 residues. Germline V gives CDR1 SGHDT, CDR2 YYEEEE. The V and J ends lost 2 bases and 3 bases respectively, with 9 bases between them. Written as DNA, the CDR3 is TGTGCCAGCAGCTTCGTGGCAGGCTACGAGCAGTACTTC. Its translation is CASSFVAGYEQYF. Combining the CDR3 with reference TRBV5-6 and TRBJ2-7 gives the whole variable domain DAGVTQSPTHLIKTRGQQVTLRCSPKSGHDTVSWYQQALGQGPQFIFQYYEEEERQRGNFPDRFSGHQFPNYSSELNVNALLLGDSALYLCASSFVAGYEQYFGPGTRLTVT.

The rearrangement uses TRBV19 and TRBJ2-7; D not certain. CDR3 length equals 14 residues. Deletions cut 8 bases from V and 4 bases from J, with 18 bases between. Germline assignment: CDR1 LNHDA and CDR2 SQIVND (reference sequence). The CDR3 loop is CASAPGGLKYEQYF. Here the CDR3 DNA reads TGTGCCAGTGCCCCGGGTGGCCTGAAGTACGAGCAGTACTTC.

This chain connects TRBV6-1 to TRBJ2-3; no reliable D call. The CDR3 consists of 13 residues. Per germline, CDR1 MNHNS and CDR2 SASEGT. The ends were cut back, 1 base at V and 7 bases at J, with 9 bases in the middle. CDR3 residues: CASSEEPRHTQYF. CDR3 in DNA: TGTGCCAGCAGTGAAGAGCCCCGCCATACGCAGTATTTT.

This chain uses TRBV6-2 or TRBV6-3 with TRBJ2-5, with D perhaps TRBD1 (6 bases). This CDR3 has 14 amino acids. The germline V gene has CDR1 MNHEY and CDR2 SVGEGT. The germline V and J ends were trimmed by 2 bases and 7 bases, with 14 bases remaining between them. CDR3 DNA: TGTGCCAGCAGTTACACCTCAGGGGTAGGGACCCAGTACTTC. It yields the protein CASSYTSGVGTQYF.

This chain joins TRBV4-3 and TRBJ1-5, with D tentatively TRBD1 (5 bases). V was shortened by 4 bases and J by 16 bases, with 17 bases between the two germline ends. The CDR3 consists of 12 residues. The germline V gene has CDR1 LGHNA and CDR2 YSLEER. In DNA form, the CDR3 reads TGCGCCAGCAGCCTTGACAGAGGCGCGCAACATTTT. Encoded protein: CASSLDRGAQHF.

The V call is TRBV11-2, the J call TRBJ2-1; 8 nucleotides agree with TRBD2. The germline V gene encodes CDR1 SGHAT and CDR2 FQNNGV. With V trimmed by 3 bases and J by 2 bases, 3 bases remained unmatched. This CDR3 contains 15 residues. CDR3 in DNA: TGTGCCAGCAGCTTTGGGACTAGAGCCTACAATGAGCAGTTCTTC. Residues: CASSFGTRAYNEQFF. Based on the CDR3 plus reference TRBV11-2 and TRBJ2-1, the full variable domain is EAGVAQSPRYKIIEKRQSVAFWCNPISGHATLYWYQQILGQGPKLLIQFQNNGVVDDSQLPKDRFSAERLKGVDSTLKIQPAKLEDSAVYLCASSFGTRAYNEQFFGPGTRLTVL.

The V gene is TRBV6-5, the J gene TRBJ2-7; no reliable D call. V gave up 9 bases and J gave up 0 bases, with 15 bases separating them. The CDR3 runs 14 residues. Germline V gene lookup returns CDR1 MNHEY and CDR2 SVGAGI. The DNA of the CDR3 is TGTGCCAGTTTAAAGACGACTGGCTCCTACGAGCAGTACTTC. Translating gives CASLKTTGSYEQYF.

The chain joins TRBV5-1 to TRBJ2-3; 7 bases agree with TRBD1. Germline values: CDR1 SGHRS, CDR2 YFSETQ. CDR3 size: 18 residues. Germline trimming cut 1 base from V and 1 base from J; bases unmatched to any gene: 12. In DNA, the CDR3 is TGCGCCAGCAGCTTGCAAGGGTTGACAGGGTCAGGCACAGATACGCAGTATTTT. It codes for CASSLQGLTGSGTDTQYF.

The chain has TRBV28 and TRBJ1-1; no definite D call. The ends were cut back, 3 bases at V and 5 bases at J, with 10 bases in the middle. CDR1 and CDR2 from the germline V gene are MDHEN and SYDVKM. The CDR3 sequence is 13 residues long. In DNA, the CDR3 is TGTGCCAGCAGTTTTCGGGGAAGTACTGAAGCTTTCTTT. This translates into CASSFRGSTEAFF.

This sequence joins TRBV7-9 and TRBJ2-1; 15 nucleotides match TRBD2. Germline V gene lookup returns CDR1 SEHNR and CDR2 FQNEAQ (reference sequence). V dropped 4 bases and J dropped 10; count of bases not matched to a gene: 8. This CDR3 is 16 amino acids long. CDR3 protein: CASSSTGLAGGYEQFF. CDR3 in DNA: TGTGCCAGCAGCTCGACGGGACTAGCGGGGGGATACGAGCAGTTCTTC.

The chain couples TRBV30 to TRBJ1-4; tentative D call: TRBD1 (5 bases). Looked up from germline, CDR1 is GTSNPN and CDR2 is SVGIG (reference sequence). The CDR3 consists of 15 residues. V dropped 5 bases and J dropped 0 bases, with 13 bases sitting between them. CDR3 amino acids: CAWGGGDATNEKLFF. CDR3 sequence (DNA): TGTGCCTGGGGGGGAGGGGACGCAACTAATGAAAAACTGTTTTTT.

The V call is TRBV7-9, the J call TRBJ2-1; 11 bases line up with TRBD1. The germline V gene encodes CDR1 SEHNR and CDR2 FQNEAQ (reference sequence). V shed 4 bases and J 4 bases; nucleotides not matched to a gene: 6. This CDR3 spans 16 amino acids. The CDR3 spells CASSSPRDRGYNEQFF. The CDR3 coding sequence is TGTGCCAGCAGCTCTCCCCGGGACAGGGGGTACAATGAGCAGTTCTTC.

In this sample, this clone turned up once. This sequence joins TRBV12-2 and TRBJ2-7; the DNA was not used to check the table's D call, TRBD2. TRBV12-2 is a pseudogene locus. The CDR3 is 19 residues long. CDR3 protein: CASRLTGTSGKGGSYEQYF. CDR3 nucleotide sequence: TGTGCAAGTCGCTTAACCGGGACTAGCGGGAAGGGAGGGTCCTACGAGCAGTACTTC.

The V and J genes are TRBV7-8 and TRBJ2-1; D perhaps matches TRBD1 (6 bases). The germline gives CDR1 SGHVS, CDR2 FQNEAQ. V lost 1 base and J lost 1, with 8 bases in between. There are 15 residues in the CDR3. The CDR3 is CASSLDRDSYNEQFF. The CDR3 DNA reads as TGTGCCAGCAGCTTAGACAGGGATTCCTACAATGAGCAGTTCTTC.

The rearrangement joins TRBV29-1 to TRBJ1-1; D not resolved. The CDR3 extends over 11 amino acids. Trimming shortened V by 1 base and J by 7 bases, and 7 bases separated the two germline ends. Germline V gives CDR1 SQVTM, CDR2 ANQGSEA. CDR3 sequence (DNA): TGCAGCGTTGAAGCCGAGGGTGAAGCTTTCTTT. Protein product: CSVEAEGEAFF.

The J gene is TRBJ1-2, the V gene TRBV5-1; the D gene is possibly TRBD1 (5 bases). Trimming removed 4 bases from V and 8 bases from J, with 18 bases in between. From germline, CDR1 is SGHRS and CDR2 YFSETQ. This CDR3 has 14 amino acids. The CDR3 here is CASSPGDSSGGYTF. DNA of the CDR3: TGCGCCAGCAGCCCCGGGGACTCCTCAGGGGGCTACACCTTC.

V usage is TRBV10-3 and J usage is TRBJ2-4, with D maybe TRBD1 (7 bases). Trimming removed 8 bases from V and 5 bases from J, with 19 bases in between. CDR3 length equals 15 residues. The V gene's germline CDR1 is ENHRY and CDR2 SYGVKD. CDR3 loop: CAIGDRVGGQNIQYF. In DNA, the CDR3 is TGTGCCATCGGAGACAGGGTCGGGGGCCAAAACATTCAGTACTTC.

The V and J genes are TRBV6-2 or TRBV6-3 and TRBJ1-1; D is ambiguous. V was shortened by 6 bases and J by 0 bases, with 17 bases between the two germline ends. Per the germline V gene, CDR1 is MNHEY and CDR2 is SVGEGT. The CDR3 covers 16 residues. The CDR3 nucleotides read TGTGCCAGCAGCCCAGAGAAAGGGAGCCTGAACACTGAAGCTTTCTTT. It specifies CASSPEKGSLNTEAFF.

The CDR3 protein is CASSEAAGNNSPLHF. The CDR3 region has the DNA TGTGCCAGCAGTGAAGCTGCAGGGAATAATTCACCCCTCCACTTT. The genes are TRBV6-1 and TRBJ1-6, with a weak D call TRBD1 (5 bases). The CDR3 runs to 15 residues. Trimming took 0 bases from V and 5 from J, leaving 8 bases between them. Per germline, CDR1 MNHNS and CDR2 SASEGT.

This chain joins TRBV4-2 and TRBJ2-5; weak D call: TRBD2 (6 bases). V lost 4 bases and J lost 0, with 15 bases in between. Germline assignment: CDR1 LGHNA and CDR2 YNFKEQ. The CDR3 is made up of 16 amino acids. The CDR3 spells CASSPYSGGYQETQYF. The CDR3, as DNA: TGTGCCAGCAGCCCTTATAGCGGAGGCTACCAAGAGACCCAGTACTTC.

As for this clone: This specimen includes other DNA sequences encoding the same CDR3. The CDR3 DNA is TGTGCCAGCAGCTCCAGGGAGGGAAATTCACCCCTCCACTTT. Its protein is CASSSREGNSPLHF. The rearrangement links TRBV5-4 to TRBJ1-6; tentative D call: TRBD1 (5 bases). The CDR3 loop spans 14 amino acids. Trimming took 3 bases from V and 7 from J, leaving 11 bases between them. Germline lookup yields CDR1 SGHNT and CDR2 YYREEE (reference sequence).

This clone was seen more than once but under ten times. The V and J genes are TRBV6-2 or TRBV6-3 and TRBJ2-7, with unresolved D. V was clipped by 4 bases and J by 3 bases, with 4 bases between them. This CDR3 spans 11 amino acids. CDR1 and CDR2 from the germline V gene are MNHEY and SVGEGT. CDR3 bases: TGTGCCAGCAGTTCTGTCTACGAGCAGTACTTC. This encodes CASSSVYEQYF.

This clone was detected a few times. The CDR3 reads CASSETGFGQPQHF. DNA for the CDR3: TGTGCCAGCAGTGAGACAGGGTTTGGGCAGCCCCAGCATTTT. The rearrangement uses TRBV2 and TRBJ1-5; 7 bases align to TRBD1. Germline CDR1 SNHLY, CDR2 FYNNEI. The V segment lost 3 bases and the J segment 7 bases; nucleotides outside the gene matches: 6. CDR3 size: 14 residues.

This clone was found once. The J gene is TRBJ1-2, the V gene TRBV27, with 9 nucleotides matching TRBD1. The V segment lost 5 bases and the J segment 4 bases; nucleotides outside the gene matches: 5. Germline-derived CDR1 and CDR2 are MNHEY and SMNVEV (reference sequence). The CDR3 consists of 14 residues. CDR3 residues: CASSPGTGSYGYTF. In nucleotides, the CDR3 is TGTGCCAGCAGTCCCGGGACAGGGTCCTATGGCTACACCTTC.